This TCR beta chain was obtained from a study of cytomegalovirus exposure and HLA in healthy donors. Findings of the study overall: TRBV6-2, TRBV6-3 and some other V segments were excluded as indistinguishable. The authors reported that TCR beta sequences could predict HLA-A and HLA-B alleles. These predictions were accurate for most subjects in the first cohort. As a later analysis showed, a missense DCLRE1C variant was linked to trimming of TCR beta V- and J-genes. Most TCR sequences were uncommon, yet certain public TCRs appeared in many donors.

60 Vbeta and 13 Jbeta primers were used in PCR. TCRdb's copy holds only in-frame clones and misses some; the assay was immunoSEQ multiplex PCR. The sample lists roughly 200,000 clones; just over 75% were seen once. Concerning this clone: Its matching antigen is unknown.

CDR1 is SNHLY and CDR2 is FYNNEI in the germline V gene. The CDR3 is 14 residues long. Unmatched junction bases numbered 6, after V lost 8 bases and J lost 2 bases. The rearrangement links TRBV2 to TRBJ2-7; TRBD1 matches at 10 bases. The material sequenced was PBMCs. The clonotype comes from a man in his thirties or forties in good health and CMV-seronegative. The CDR3 region is CASGRGQGTYEQYF. The CDR3 coding sequence is TGTGCCAGCGGGCGGGGACAGGGGACCTACGAGCAGTACTTC.